The 29 T cell receptor beta chains below were found in one sample sequenced in a study of OX40 agonist ivuxolimab in advanced cancers. Sequencing used immunoSEQ multiplex PCR; TCRdb keeps in-frame clones, though not all of them. In the table there are some 70,000 clones, approximately 90% of which are singletons. Material: CD4+ or CD8+ T cells sorted from blood, obtained in a trial of the OX40 agonist ivuxolimab. These receptors all come from an adult with an advanced solid tumor such as melanoma, head and neck, liver or kidney cancer.

CDR3 in amino acids: CAWSVQPTDTQYF. The DNA for the CDR3 is TGTGCCTGGAGTGTACAGCCCACAGATACGCAGTATTTT. The chain links TRBV30 to TRBJ2-3, with no clear D. The germline CDR1 and CDR2 sequences are GTSNPN and SVGIG (reference sequence). The CDR3 covers 13 residues. V shed 0 bases and J shed 2 bases, with 6 bases lying between them.

The chain has TRBV18 and TRBJ2-2, with no clear D. Germline V lookup: CDR1 KGHSH, CDR2 LQKENI. V dropped 3 bases and J dropped 5 bases, with 4 bases sitting between them. CDR3 length: 12 amino acids. CDR3 sequence reads: CASSPGTGELFF. The CDR3 coding sequence is TGTGCCAGCTCACCCGGGACCGGGGAGCTGTTTTTT. Full variable domain (outside the CDR3, taken from reference TRBV18 and TRBJ2-2): NAGVMQNPRHLVRRRGQEARLRCSPMKGHSHVYWYRQLPEEGLKFMVYLQKENIIDESGMPKERFSAEFPKEGPSILRIQQVVRGDSAAYFCASSPGTGELFFGEGSRLTVL.

The chain links TRBV14 to TRBJ2-1; 7 bases fit TRBD2. The CDR3 runs to 17 residues. Losses at the gene ends were 3 bases for V and 0 bases for J; bases not matched to a gene: 8. CDR1 SGHDN and CDR2 FVKESK come from the germline V gene. CDR3 amino acids: CASSHQPGLTSYNEQFF. The CDR3 nucleotides read TGTGCCAGCAGCCACCAGCCGGGACTAACCTCCTACAATGAGCAGTTCTTC.

V is TRBV11-3 and J is TRBJ2-2; no reliable D call. This CDR3 has 16 amino acids. From germline, CDR1 is SGHNT and CDR2 YENEEA. The V and J ends lost 1 base and 5 bases respectively, with 14 bases between them. The CDR3 is CASSLALVGTTGELFF. As DNA, the CDR3 is TGTGCCAGCAGCTTAGCCTTGGTCGGAACTACCGGGGAGCTGTTTTTT.

The chain uses TRBV7-9 and TRBJ2-2; 9 nucleotides agree with TRBD1. Germline V gene data show CDR1 as SEHNR and CDR2 as FQNEAQ (reference sequence). The CDR3 covers 16 residues. V lost 5 bases to trimming and J lost 3 bases; unmatched junction nucleotides: 7. The CDR3 nucleotides are TGTGCCAGCAGCCTCCCGGGACAGGGTTACACCGGGGAGCTGTTTTTT. This gives the protein CASSLPGQGYTGELFF.

V is TRBV27 and J is TRBJ2-1; D call uncertain. Germline V CDR1 and CDR2: MNHEY, SMNVEV (reference sequence). CDR3 length equals 16 residues. V dropped 0 bases and J dropped 0 bases, with 9 bases sitting between them. In DNA, the CDR3 is TGTGCCAGCAGTTTATCGGCGAGTAGCTCCTACAATGAGCAGTTCTTC. It is translated as CASSLSASSSYNEQFF.

The chain employs TRBV6-5 and TRBJ2-1; no definite D call. Germline V gene lookup returns CDR1 MNHEY and CDR2 SVGAGI. V gave up 0 bases and J gave up 8 bases, with 8 bases separating them. The CDR3 sequence is 13 residues long. CDR3 sequence: CASSYSGFHEQFF. DNA for the CDR3: TGTGCCAGCAGTTACTCAGGGTTTCATGAGCAGTTCTTC.

The chain links TRBV6-1 to TRBJ2-1; 11 bases map to TRBD2. Per germline, CDR1 MNHNS and CDR2 SASEGT. The V gene end was trimmed by 0 bases and the J gene end by 0 bases; junction bases not matched to a gene: 10. The CDR3 is 20 residues long. The CDR3 DNA is TGTGCCAGCAGTGAAGCGGGGAGACTAGCGGGGCGAAGCTCCTACAATGAGCAGTTCTTC. As protein: CASSEAGRLAGRSSYNEQFF.

The V gene is TRBV12-5, the J gene TRBJ2-5; D is unclear. The DNA end is a closer match to TRBJ2-7, so the J assignment may be wrong. The CDR3 sequence is 12 residues long. CDR1 LGHNT and CDR2 FRNRAP come from the germline V gene. The CDR3 DNA reads TGTGCTAGCAGCCCCGCTGGCTACGAGCAGTACTTC. Translating it yields CASSPAGYEQYF.

The V and J genes are TRBV19 and TRBJ1-3; D uncertain. This CDR3 region has 15 residues. V was shortened by 3 bases and J by 2 bases, with 11 bases between the two germline ends. The germline V gene encodes CDR1 LNHDA and CDR2 SQIVND (reference sequence). The DNA for the CDR3 is TGTGCCAGTAGTATCAGTGTGAGGGCTGGAAACACCATATATTTT. Protein sequence: CASSISVRAGNTIYF. The whole variable domain, remainder taken from reference TRBV19 and TRBJ1-3, is DGGITQSPKYLFRKEGQNVTLSCEQNLNHDAMYWYRQDPGQGLRLIYYSQIVNDFQKGDIAEGYSVSREKKESFPLTVTSAQKNPTAFYLCASSISVRAGNTIYFGEGSWLTVV.

This clone was detected once. J is TRBJ1-4 and V is TRBV27; D is unresolved. The length of the CDR3 is 15 residues. V was trimmed by 7 bases and J by 4 bases, leaving 16 bases between them. Germline V gives CDR1 MNHEY, CDR2 SMNVEV (reference sequence). CDR3 region: CASTSSGGDNEKLFF. For the CDR3, the DNA is TGTGCCAGCACCTCCTCCGGCGGTGATAATGAAAAACTGTTTTTT.

The chain employs TRBV7-9 and TRBJ1-5, with D unresolved. Trimming shortened V by 1 base and J by 2 bases, and 6 bases separated the two germline ends. This CDR3 comprises 14 residues. Germline V CDR1 and CDR2: SEHNR, FQNEAQ (reference sequence). In nucleotides, the CDR3 is TGTGCCAGCAGCTTAGGGTCAGGCAATCAGCCCCAGCATTTT. Translated, it gives CASSLGSGNQPQHF.

The gene calls are TRBV2 and TRBJ1-4; weak D call: TRBD1 (6 bases). Germline V gene data show CDR1 as SNHLY and CDR2 as FYNNEI. The CDR3 length is 16 residues. Trimming took 2 bases from V and 6 from J, leaving 16 bases between them. Written as DNA, the CDR3 is TGTGCCAGCAGTGAACCAGGGAAAGGGGGTTATGAAAAACTGTTTTTT. Residues: CASSEPGKGGYEKLFF.

This chain joins TRBV5-1 and TRBJ2-2; unclear D gene. Per germline, CDR1 SGHRS and CDR2 YFSETQ. V lost 2 bases and J lost 1, with 6 bases in between. CDR3 size: 14 residues. The CDR3 nucleotides read TGCGCCAGCAGCTTCCGACAGAACACCGGGGAGCTGTTTTTT. Protein sequence: CASSFRQNTGELFF.

The CDR3 spells CASSLSAGWQALNYGYTF. The CDR3 DNA is TGTGCCAGCAGCTTATCGGCGGGTTGGCAGGCCCTTAACTATGGCTACACCTTC. The chain joins TRBV7-2 to TRBJ1-2; D not resolved. V was trimmed by 2 bases and J by 1 base, leaving 20 bases between them. Germline V CDR1 and CDR2: SGHTA, FQGNSA. The CDR3 runs to 18 residues. Variable domain in full (rest from reference TRBV7-2 and TRBJ1-2): GAGVSQSPSNKVTEKGKDVELRCDPISGHTALYWYRQSLGQGLEFLIYFQGNSAPDKSGLPSDRFSAERTGGSVSTLTIQRTQQEDSAVYLCASSLSAGWQALNYGYTFGSGTRLTVV.

This chain connects TRBV6-5 to TRBJ2-7; the match to TRBD1 covers 10 bases. This CDR3 spans 15 amino acids. Unmatched junction bases numbered 13, after V lost 10 bases and J lost 4 bases. Germline-derived CDR1 and CDR2 are MNHEY and SVGAGI. The CDR3 DNA sequence: TGTGCCACTTCAACCGAGGGACAGGGGATATACGAGCAGTACTTC. Amino acid sequence: CATSTEGQGIYEQYF.

In DNA form, the CDR3 reads TGTGCCAGCAGCTCCGGGACACATACCCTTGGGGGAACAGATACGCAGTATTTT. Protein sequence: CASSSGTHTLGGTDTQYF. The V call is TRBV9, the J call TRBJ2-3, with D perhaps matching TRBD1 (6 bases). The length of the CDR3 is 18 residues. V gave up 4 bases and J gave up 3 bases, with 24 bases separating them. Per the germline V gene, CDR1 is SGDLS and CDR2 is YYNGEE.

The genes are TRBV5-4 and TRBJ2-1; TRBD1 or TRBD2 may be the D gene (5 bases each). CDR3 length equals 16 residues. Germline loops: CDR1 SGHNT, CDR2 YYREEE (reference sequence). V was shortened by 4 bases and J by 6 bases, with 20 bases between the two germline ends. CDR3 in amino acids: CASSGSLRQGSNEQFF. The CDR3 nucleotides are TGTGCCAGCAGCGGGAGCCTGAGGCAGGGTAGCAATGAGCAGTTCTTC.

Concerning this clone itself: A read error is likely, as this CDR3 ends without the conserved phenylalanine or tryptophan. This chain links TRBV7-9 with TRBJ2-3; D might be TRBD1 or TRBD2, each matching 6 bases. Looked up from germline, CDR1 is SEHNR and CDR2 is FQNEAQ (reference sequence). Trimming removed 1 base at V and 2 bases at J, with 10 bases between. This CDR3 spans 15 amino acids. The CDR3 coding sequence is TGTGCCAGCAGCTTAGGAGGGGGGCCCACAGATACGCAGTATCTT. Amino acids: CASSLGGGPTDTQYL.

The CDR3 sequence is CASSYSRGTEAFF. As DNA, the CDR3 is TGTGCCAGCAGTTACTCGAGGGGAACTGAAGCTTTCTTT. The rearrangement joins TRBV6-5 to TRBJ1-1; D may be TRBD1 (5 bases). The CDR3 sequence is 13 residues long. Trimming removed 0 bases from V and 5 bases from J, with 7 bases in between. Looked up from germline, CDR1 is MNHEY and CDR2 is SVGAGI.

This chain uses TRBV6-6 with TRBJ1-5; D is ambiguous. CDR1 is MNHNY and CDR2 is SVGAGI in the germline V gene (reference sequence). The CDR3 is 15 amino acids. With 2 bases removed from V and 1 base from J, the gap between germline ends came to 9 bases. The CDR3 spells CASSYNGLSNQPQHF. In DNA, the CDR3 is TGTGCCAGCAGTTACAATGGGTTGAGCAATCAGCCCCAGCATTTT.

This clone showed up just once. The chain recombines TRBV29-1 with TRBJ2-1; D is ambiguous. Trimming stripped 4 bases from V and 0 bases from J, with 13 bases between. The CDR3 totals 15 residues. Germline loops: CDR1 SQVTM, CDR2 ANQGSEA. CDR3 region: CSVASASRSYNEQFF. The CDR3 DNA follows: TGCAGCGTTGCTTCGGCATCCCGCTCCTACAATGAGCAGTTCTTC.

The chain uses TRBV16 and TRBJ1-1; D call uncertain. Germline loops: CDR1 KGHSY, CDR2 FQNENV. Trimming removed 0 bases from V and 5 bases from J, with 7 bases in between. The CDR3 loop spans 13 amino acids. CDR3 DNA sequence: TGTGCCAGCAGCCAATCTGGGGAAACTGAAGCTTTCTTT. Its translation: CASSQSGETEAFF.

J is TRBJ2-7 and V is TRBV4-1; no reliable D call. Deletions cut 1 base from V and 0 bases from J, with 4 bases between. The CDR3 spans 13 residues. The germline V gene has CDR1 MGHRA and CDR2 YSYEKL. The CDR3 sequence: CASSQGASYEQYF. CDR3 DNA sequence: TGCGCCAGCAGCCAAGGTGCCTCCTACGAGCAGTACTTC.

The chain combines TRBV7-3 with TRBJ2-3; no clear D gene. V gave up 4 bases and J gave up 4 bases, with 9 bases separating them. CDR3 size: 13 residues. Germline CDR1 SGHTA, CDR2 FQGTGA. CDR3 DNA sequence: TGTGCCAGCAGCTCCGATATGCCAGATACGCAGTATTTT. Translating gives CASSSDMPDTQYF.

The V call is TRBV2, the J call TRBJ1-1; 7 bases fit TRBD1. The V gene's germline CDR1 is SNHLY and CDR2 FYNNEI. The V and J ends lost 3 bases and 2 bases, in that order; junction bases with no gene match: 3. The CDR3 runs 14 residues. This chain's CDR3 is CASSEGQLNTEAFF. DNA for the CDR3: TGTGCCAGCAGTGAGGGACAGTTAAACACTGAAGCTTTCTTT. Together with reference TRBV2 and TRBJ1-1, the CDR3 gives the full variable domain: EPEVTQTPSHQVTQMGQEVILRCVPISNHLYFYWYRQILGQKVEFLVSFYNNEISEKSEIFDDQFSVERPDGSNFTLKIRSTKLEDSAMYFCASSEGQLNTEAFFGQGTRLTVV.

This clone was counted once. The rearrangement uses TRBV11-2 and TRBJ2-5; tentative D call: TRBD1 (5 bases). The V gene's germline CDR1 is SGHAT and CDR2 FQNNGV. The CDR3 spans 12 residues. V lost 6 bases and J 4 bases, leaving 9 bases between the germline ends. The DNA of the CDR3 is TGTGCCAGCAGGGGGCCTGGAGAGACCCAGTACTTC. It codes for CASRGPGETQYF.

The J gene is TRBJ2-1, the V gene TRBV10-1; D ambiguous. V was cut by 4 bases and J by 10 bases, with 14 bases left in between. The germline V gene has CDR1 WNHNN and CDR2 SYGVQD (reference sequence). The CDR3 spans 13 residues. The CDR3 coding sequence is TGCGCCAGCAGTGTTAGGGCAGATCGGGAGCAGTTCTTC. Protein sequence: CASSVRADREQFF.

The chain combines TRBV7-3 with TRBJ1-1, with D hard to call. Per the germline V gene, CDR1 is SGHTA and CDR2 is FQGTGA. There are 13 residues in the CDR3. V was pared by 5 bases and J by 4 bases, with 11 bases between. The CDR3: CASSLRYGTEAFF. CDR3 DNA sequence: TGTGCCAGCAGCCTACGGTATGGCACTGAAGCTTTCTTT.